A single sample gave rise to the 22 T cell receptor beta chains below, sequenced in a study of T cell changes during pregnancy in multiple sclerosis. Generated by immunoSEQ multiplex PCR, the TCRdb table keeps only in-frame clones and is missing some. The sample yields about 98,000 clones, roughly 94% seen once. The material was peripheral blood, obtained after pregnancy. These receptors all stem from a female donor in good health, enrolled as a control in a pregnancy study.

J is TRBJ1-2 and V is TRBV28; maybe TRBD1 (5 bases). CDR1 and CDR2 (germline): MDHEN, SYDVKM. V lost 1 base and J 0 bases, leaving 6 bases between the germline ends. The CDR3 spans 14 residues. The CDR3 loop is CASSLLQANYGYTF. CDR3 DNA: TGTGCCAGCAGTTTATTACAGGCTAACTATGGCTACACCTTC.

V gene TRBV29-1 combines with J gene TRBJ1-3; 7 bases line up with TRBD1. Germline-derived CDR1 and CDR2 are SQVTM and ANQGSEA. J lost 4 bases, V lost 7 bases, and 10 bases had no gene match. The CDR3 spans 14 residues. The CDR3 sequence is CSASQGLEGNTIYF. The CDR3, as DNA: TGCAGCGCCTCACAGGGGTTAGAAGGAAACACCATATATTTT.

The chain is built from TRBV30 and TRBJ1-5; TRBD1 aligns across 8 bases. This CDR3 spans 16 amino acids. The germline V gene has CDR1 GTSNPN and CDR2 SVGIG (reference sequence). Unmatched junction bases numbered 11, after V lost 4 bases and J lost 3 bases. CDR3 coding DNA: TGTGCCTGGACGGCAGGGGGCGCATTAGTCAATCAGCCCCAGCATTTT. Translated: CAWTAGGALVNQPQHF.

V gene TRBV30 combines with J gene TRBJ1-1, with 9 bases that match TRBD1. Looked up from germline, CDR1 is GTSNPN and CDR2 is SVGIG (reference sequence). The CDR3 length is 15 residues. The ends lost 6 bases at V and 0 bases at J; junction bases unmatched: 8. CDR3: CACDRGSLMNTEAFF. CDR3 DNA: TGTGCCTGCGACAGGGGGTCCCTCATGAACACTGAAGCTTTCTTT.

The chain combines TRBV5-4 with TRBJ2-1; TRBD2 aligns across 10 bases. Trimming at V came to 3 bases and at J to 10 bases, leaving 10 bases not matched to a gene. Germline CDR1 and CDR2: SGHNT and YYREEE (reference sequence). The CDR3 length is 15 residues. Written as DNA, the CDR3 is TGTGCCAGCAGCTCTGCTAGCGGGGGCCTCGGGGAGCAGTTCTTC. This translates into CASSSASGGLGEQFF. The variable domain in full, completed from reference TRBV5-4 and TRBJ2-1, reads ETGVTQSPTHLIKTRGQQVTLRCSSQSGHNTVSWYQQALGQGPQFIFQYYREEENGRGNFPPRFSGLQFPNYSSELNVNALELDDSALYLCASSSASGGLGEQFFGPGTRLTVL.

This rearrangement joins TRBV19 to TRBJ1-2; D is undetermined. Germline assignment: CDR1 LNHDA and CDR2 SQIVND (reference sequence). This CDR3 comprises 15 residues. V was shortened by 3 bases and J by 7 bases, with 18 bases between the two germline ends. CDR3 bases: TGTGCCAGTAGTATGGGCACATCCCAGCGGGTTGGCTACACCTTC. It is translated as CASSMGTSQRVGYTF.

As DNA, the CDR3 is TGCGCCAGCAGCTCAGGGGATAGTTCGGACATTCAGTACTTC. Encoded protein: CASSSGDSSDIQYF. The chain uses TRBV5-1 and TRBJ2-4; a possible D gene is TRBD1 (6 bases). Trimming pared 3 bases from V and 8 bases from J, leaving 15 bases between. The germline CDR1 and CDR2 sequences are SGHRS and YFSETQ. The CDR3 has 14 amino acids.

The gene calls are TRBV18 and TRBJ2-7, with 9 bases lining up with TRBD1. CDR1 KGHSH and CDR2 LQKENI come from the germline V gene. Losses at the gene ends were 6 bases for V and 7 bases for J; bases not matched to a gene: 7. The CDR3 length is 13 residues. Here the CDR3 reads CASSLQGAKEQYF. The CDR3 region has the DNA TGTGCCAGCTCTTTACAGGGGGCGAAAGAGCAGTACTTC.

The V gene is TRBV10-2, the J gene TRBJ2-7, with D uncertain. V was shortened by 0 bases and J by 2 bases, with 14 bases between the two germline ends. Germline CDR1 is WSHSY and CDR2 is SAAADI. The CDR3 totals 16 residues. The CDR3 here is CASSESSARYAYEQYF. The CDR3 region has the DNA TGCGCCAGCAGTGAGTCGAGCGCCCGGTATGCCTACGAGCAGTACTTC.

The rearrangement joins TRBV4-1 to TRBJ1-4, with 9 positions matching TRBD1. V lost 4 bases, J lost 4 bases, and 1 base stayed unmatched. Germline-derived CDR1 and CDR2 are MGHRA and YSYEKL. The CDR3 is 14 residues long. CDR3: CASSLGQGNEKLFF. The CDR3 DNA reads TGCGCCAGCAGCCTGGGACAGGGTAATGAAAAACTGTTTTTT.

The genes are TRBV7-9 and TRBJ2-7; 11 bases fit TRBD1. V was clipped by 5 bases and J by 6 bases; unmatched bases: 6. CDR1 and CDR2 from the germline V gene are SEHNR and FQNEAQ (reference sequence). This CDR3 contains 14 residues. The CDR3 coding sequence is TGTGCCAGCAGCGCCTCCGGGACAGGGGGCGAGCAGTACTTC. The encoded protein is CASSASGTGGEQYF.

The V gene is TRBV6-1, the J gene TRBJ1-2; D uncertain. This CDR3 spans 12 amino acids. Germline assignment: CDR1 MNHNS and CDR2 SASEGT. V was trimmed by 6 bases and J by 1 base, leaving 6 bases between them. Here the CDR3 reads CASRTDNYGYTF. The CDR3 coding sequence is TGTGCCAGCAGAACAGATAACTATGGCTACACCTTC.

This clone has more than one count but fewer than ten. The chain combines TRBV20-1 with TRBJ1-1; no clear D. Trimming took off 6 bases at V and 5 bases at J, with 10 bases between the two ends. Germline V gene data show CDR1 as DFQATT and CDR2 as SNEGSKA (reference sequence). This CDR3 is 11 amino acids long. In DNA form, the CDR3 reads TGCAGTGCGGTAAGGGAGACTGAAGCTTTCTTT. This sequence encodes CSAVRETEAFF.

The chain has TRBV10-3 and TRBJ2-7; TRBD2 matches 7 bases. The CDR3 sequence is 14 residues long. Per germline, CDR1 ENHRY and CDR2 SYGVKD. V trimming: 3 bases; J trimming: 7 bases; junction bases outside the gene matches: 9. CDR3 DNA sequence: TGTGCCATCAGTGATTTCGGGGGGATGGGGGAGCAGTACTTC. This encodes CAISDFGGMGEQYF.

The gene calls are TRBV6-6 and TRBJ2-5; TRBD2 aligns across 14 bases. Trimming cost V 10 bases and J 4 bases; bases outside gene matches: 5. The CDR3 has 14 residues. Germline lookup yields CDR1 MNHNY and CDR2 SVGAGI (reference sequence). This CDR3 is CATSTSGGGETQYF. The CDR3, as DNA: TGTGCCACTTCGACTAGCGGGGGGGGAGAGACCCAGTACTTC.

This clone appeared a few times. DNA of the CDR3: TGTGCCTGGAGTAAAAGCTACACTGAAGCTTTCTTT. Its translation is CAWSKSYTEAFF. The chain uses TRBV30 and TRBJ1-1, with no clear D. With 2 bases removed from V and 3 bases from J, the gap between germline ends came to 7 bases. This CDR3 has 12 residues. CDR1 and CDR2 from the germline V gene are GTSNPN and SVGIG (reference sequence).

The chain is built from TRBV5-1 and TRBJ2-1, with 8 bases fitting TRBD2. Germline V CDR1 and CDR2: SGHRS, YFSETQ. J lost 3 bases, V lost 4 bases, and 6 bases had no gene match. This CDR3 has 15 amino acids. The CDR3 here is CASSKTGTSYNEQFF. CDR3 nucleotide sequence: TGCGCCAGCAGCAAGACCGGGACTAGCTACAATGAGCAGTTCTTC.

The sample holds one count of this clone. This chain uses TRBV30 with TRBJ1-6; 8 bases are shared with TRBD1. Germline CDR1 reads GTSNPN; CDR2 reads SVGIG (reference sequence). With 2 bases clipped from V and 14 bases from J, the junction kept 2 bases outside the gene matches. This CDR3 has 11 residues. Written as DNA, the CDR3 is TGTGCCTGGAGTACAGGGGGTTCCCTCCACTTT. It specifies CAWSTGGSLHF. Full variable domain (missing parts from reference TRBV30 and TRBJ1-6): SQTIHQWPATLVQPVGSPLSLECTVEGTSNPNLYWYRQAAGRGLQLLFYSVGIGQISSEVPQNLSASRPQDRQFILSSKKLLLSDSGFYLCAWSTGGSLHFGNGTRLTVT.

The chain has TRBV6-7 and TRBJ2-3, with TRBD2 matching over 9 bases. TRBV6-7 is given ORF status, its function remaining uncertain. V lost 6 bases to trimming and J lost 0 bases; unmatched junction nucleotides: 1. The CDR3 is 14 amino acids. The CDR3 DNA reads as TGTGCCAGCAGGCTAGCGGGAAGCACAGATACGCAGTATTTT. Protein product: CASRLAGSTDTQYF.

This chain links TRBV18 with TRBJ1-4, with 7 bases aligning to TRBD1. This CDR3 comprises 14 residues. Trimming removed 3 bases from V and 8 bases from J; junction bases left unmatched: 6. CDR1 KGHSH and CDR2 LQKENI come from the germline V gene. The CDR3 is CASSPGQVDEKLFF. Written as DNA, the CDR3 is TGTGCCAGCTCACCTGGACAGGTGGACGAAAAACTGTTTTTT.

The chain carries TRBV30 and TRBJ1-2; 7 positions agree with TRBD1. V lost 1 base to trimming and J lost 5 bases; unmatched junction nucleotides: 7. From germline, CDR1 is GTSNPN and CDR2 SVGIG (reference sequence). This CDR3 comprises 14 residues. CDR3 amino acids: CAWSGQGRRYGYTF. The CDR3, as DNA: TGTGCCTGGAGTGGACAGGGAAGGAGGTATGGCTACACCTTC.

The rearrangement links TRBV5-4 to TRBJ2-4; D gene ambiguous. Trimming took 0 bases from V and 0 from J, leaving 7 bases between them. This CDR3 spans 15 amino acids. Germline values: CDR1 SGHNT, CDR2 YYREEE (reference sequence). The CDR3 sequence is CASSLGVVAKNIQYF. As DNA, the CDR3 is TGTGCCAGCAGCTTGGGAGTTGTAGCCAAAAACATTCAGTACTTC.